Following are 2 T cell receptor beta chains from one sample sequenced in a study of blood T cell repertoires in COVID-19. Profiled with immunoSEQ multiplex PCR; TCRdb holds only in-frame clones, not every one. The repertoire holds 140,000 or so clones, more than 75% seen once, with 4.2% in the top ten. The sequencing sample was made of peripheral blood. These TCRs come from a man between 60 and 75 years old with acute or convalescent COVID-19.

The chain has TRBV19 and TRBJ2-5; D might be TRBD1 (5 bases). The CDR3 runs 13 residues. The V and J ends lost 4 bases and 2 bases respectively, with 8 bases between them. Looked up from germline, CDR1 is LNHDA and CDR2 is SQIVND (reference sequence). In DNA, the CDR3 is TGTGCCAGTAGTAAGGACAAACAAGAGACCCAGTACTTC. It encodes CASSKDKQETQYF.

This chain uses TRBV10-3 with TRBJ2-3, with 7 bases that match TRBD1. The CDR3 covers 15 residues. Germline CDR1 is ENHRY and CDR2 is SYGVKD. J was trimmed by 2 bases and V by 5 bases; bases with no gene match: 7. CDR3 sequence: CAISKDRPDTDTQYF. The CDR3 nucleotides read TGTGCCATCAGTAAGGACAGGCCCGACACAGATACGCAGTATTTT.